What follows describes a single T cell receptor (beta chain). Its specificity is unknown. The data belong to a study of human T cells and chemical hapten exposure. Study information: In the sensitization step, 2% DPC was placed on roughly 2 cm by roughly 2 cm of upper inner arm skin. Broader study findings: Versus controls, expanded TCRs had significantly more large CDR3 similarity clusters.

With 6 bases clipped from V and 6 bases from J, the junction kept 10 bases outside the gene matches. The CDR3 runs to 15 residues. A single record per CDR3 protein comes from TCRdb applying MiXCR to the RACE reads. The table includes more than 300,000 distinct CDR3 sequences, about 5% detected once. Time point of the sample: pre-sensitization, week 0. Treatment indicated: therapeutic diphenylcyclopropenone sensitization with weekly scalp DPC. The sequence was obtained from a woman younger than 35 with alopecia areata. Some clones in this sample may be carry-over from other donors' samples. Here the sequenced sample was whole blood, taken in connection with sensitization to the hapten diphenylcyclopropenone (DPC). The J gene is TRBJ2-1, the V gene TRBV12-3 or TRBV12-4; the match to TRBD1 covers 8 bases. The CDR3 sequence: CASSQGQGAGNEQFF. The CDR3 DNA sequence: TGTGCCAGCAGCCAGGGCCAGGGGGCAGGCAATGAGCAGTTCTTC.